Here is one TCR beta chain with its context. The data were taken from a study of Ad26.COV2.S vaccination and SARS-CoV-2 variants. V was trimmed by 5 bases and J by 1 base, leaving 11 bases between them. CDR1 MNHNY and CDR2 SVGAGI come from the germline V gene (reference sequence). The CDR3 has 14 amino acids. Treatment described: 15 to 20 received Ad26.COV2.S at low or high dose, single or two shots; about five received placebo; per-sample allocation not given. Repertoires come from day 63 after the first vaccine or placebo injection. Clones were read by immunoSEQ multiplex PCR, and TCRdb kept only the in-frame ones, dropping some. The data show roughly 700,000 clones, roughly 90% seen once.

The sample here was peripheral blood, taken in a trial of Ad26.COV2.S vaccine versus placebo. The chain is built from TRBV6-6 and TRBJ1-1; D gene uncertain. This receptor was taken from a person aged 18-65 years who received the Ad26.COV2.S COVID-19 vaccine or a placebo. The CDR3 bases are TGTGCCAGCAGTCCCTTGATAACGAACACTGAAGCTTTCTTT. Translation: CASSPLITNTEAFF.